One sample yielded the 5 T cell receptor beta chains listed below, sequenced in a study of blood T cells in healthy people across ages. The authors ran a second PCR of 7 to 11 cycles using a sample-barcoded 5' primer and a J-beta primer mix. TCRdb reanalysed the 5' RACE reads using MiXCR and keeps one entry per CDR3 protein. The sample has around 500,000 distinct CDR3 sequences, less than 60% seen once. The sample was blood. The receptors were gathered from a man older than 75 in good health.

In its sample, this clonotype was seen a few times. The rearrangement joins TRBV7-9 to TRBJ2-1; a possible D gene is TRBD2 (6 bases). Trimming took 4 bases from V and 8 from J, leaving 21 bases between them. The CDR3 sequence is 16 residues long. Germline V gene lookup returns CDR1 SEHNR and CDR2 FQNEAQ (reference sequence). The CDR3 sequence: CASSSIGSPIVYEQFF. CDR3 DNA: TGTGCCAGCAGCTCTATCGGGAGTCCCATCGTCTATGAGCAGTTCTTC. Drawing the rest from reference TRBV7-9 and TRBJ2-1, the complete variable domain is DTGVSQNPRHKITKRGQNVTFRCDPISEHNRLYWYRQTLGQGPEFLTYFQNEAQLEKSRLLSDRFSAERPKGSFSTLEIQRTEQGDSAMYLCASSSIGSPIVYEQFFGPGTRLTVL.

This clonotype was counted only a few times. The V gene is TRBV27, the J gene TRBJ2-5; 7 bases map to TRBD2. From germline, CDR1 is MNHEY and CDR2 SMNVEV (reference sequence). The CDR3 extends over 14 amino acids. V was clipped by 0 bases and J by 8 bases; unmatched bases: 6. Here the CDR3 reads CASSLSRGGRTQYF. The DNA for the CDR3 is TGTGCCAGCAGTTTATCGCGCGGGGGTCGAACCCAGTACTTC.

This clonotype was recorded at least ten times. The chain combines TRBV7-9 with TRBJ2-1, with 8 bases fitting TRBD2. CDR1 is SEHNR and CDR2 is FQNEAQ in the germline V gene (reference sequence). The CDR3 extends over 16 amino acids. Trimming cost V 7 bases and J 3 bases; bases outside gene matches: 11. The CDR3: CASTESQRGIYNEQFF. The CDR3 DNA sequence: TGTGCCAGCACCGAGAGCCAGCGGGGGATCTACAATGAGCAGTTCTTC.

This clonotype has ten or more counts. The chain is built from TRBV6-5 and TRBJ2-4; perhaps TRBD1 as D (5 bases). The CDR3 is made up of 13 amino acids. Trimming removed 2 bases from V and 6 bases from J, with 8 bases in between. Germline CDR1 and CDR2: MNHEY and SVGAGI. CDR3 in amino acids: CASSYRDRNIQYF. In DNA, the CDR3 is TGTGCCAGCAGTTACAGAGACAGAAACATTCAGTACTTC.

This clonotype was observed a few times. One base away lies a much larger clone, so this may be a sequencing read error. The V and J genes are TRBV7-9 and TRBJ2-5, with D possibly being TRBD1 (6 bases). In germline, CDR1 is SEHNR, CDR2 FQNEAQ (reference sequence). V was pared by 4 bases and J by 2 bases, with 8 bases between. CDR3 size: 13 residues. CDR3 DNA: TGTGCCAGCAGCTGTGGACAGCAAGAGACCCAGTACTTC. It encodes CASSCGQQETQYF.